The 5 T cell receptor beta chains below were found in one sample sequenced in a study of beta chain features in type 1 diabetes. Overall study findings and caveats: Across all four CD4+ subsets, people with type 1 diabetes showed modestly shorter TCRB CDR3s.

Investigators reverse transcribed all isolated RNA, so they sequenced expressed TCRB transcripts. Assay used: immunoSEQ multiplex PCR; TCRdb lists only in-frame clones, some missing. This table holds roughly 250,000 clones, around 21% found once. No antigen has been identified for these receptors. The sequenced sample consisted of naive CD4+ T cells from blood. Receptor source: a woman aged 40 to 55 with type 1 diabetes.

The rearrangement links TRBV6-5 to TRBJ1-2; D call uncertain. The germline gives CDR1 MNHEY, CDR2 SVGAGI. The CDR3 spans 14 residues. Trimming removed 2 bases from V and 3 bases from J, with 10 bases in between. The DNA for the CDR3 is TGTGCCAGCAGTTACATGCGGGGTTACTATGGCTACACCTTC. The encoded protein is CASSYMRGYYGYTF.

In this sample, this clone turned up once. This rearrangement joins TRBV6-5 to TRBJ1-2; D is perhaps TRBD1 (5 bases). Germline V CDR1 and CDR2: MNHEY, SVGAGI. V was pared by 2 bases and J by 7 bases, with 14 bases between. CDR3 size: 14 residues. The CDR3: CASSYGQGSRGYTF. As DNA, the CDR3 is TGTGCCAGCAGTTACGGCCAGGGAAGTCGTGGCTACACCTTC.

CDR3 residues: CASSRDREDEKLFF. The CDR3 bases are TGTGCCAGCTCTCGGGACAGAGAGGATGAAAAACTGTTTTTT. The chain combines TRBV6-6 with TRBJ1-4; 7 bases line up with TRBD1. The V gene end was trimmed by 8 bases and the J gene end by 6 bases; junction bases not matched to a gene: 9. The germline gives CDR1 MNHNY, CDR2 SVGAGI (reference sequence). The CDR3 runs 14 residues.

This clone occurred a few times. This chain links TRBV5-4 with TRBJ2-5, with D perhaps matching TRBD1 (5 bases). V lost 2 bases and J 3 bases, leaving 8 bases between the germline ends. Per the germline V gene, CDR1 is SGHNT and CDR2 is YYREEE (reference sequence). The CDR3 length is 13 residues. The CDR3 sequence: CASSFKGEETQYF. In DNA, the CDR3 is TGTGCCAGCAGCTTTAAAGGGGAAGAGACCCAGTACTTC.

This clone appeared a few times. The chain employs TRBV2 and TRBJ2-1; D is unclear. Per germline, CDR1 SNHLY and CDR2 FYNNEI. V was trimmed by 5 bases and J by 8 bases, leaving 19 bases between them. The CDR3 has 15 amino acids. The CDR3 DNA sequence: TGTGCCAGCAGTCTCCTAGATGCGCCTACGTATGAGCAGTTCTTC. Translating gives CASSLLDAPTYEQFF.